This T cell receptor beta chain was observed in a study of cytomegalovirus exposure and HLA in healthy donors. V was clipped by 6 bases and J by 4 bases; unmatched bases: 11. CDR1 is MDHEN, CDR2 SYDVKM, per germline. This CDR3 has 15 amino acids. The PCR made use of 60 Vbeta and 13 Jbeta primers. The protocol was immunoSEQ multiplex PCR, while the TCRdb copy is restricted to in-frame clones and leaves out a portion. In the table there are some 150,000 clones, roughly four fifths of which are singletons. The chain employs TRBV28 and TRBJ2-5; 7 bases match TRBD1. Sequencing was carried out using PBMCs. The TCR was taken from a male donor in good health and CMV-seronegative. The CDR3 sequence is CASRSGGKGGETQYF. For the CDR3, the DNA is TGTGCCAGCAGGTCAGGGGGAAAAGGGGGAGAGACCCAGTACTTC.